What follows are 28 T cell receptor beta chains derived from one specimen sequenced in a study of T cell changes during pregnancy in multiple sclerosis. TCRdb's table, derived via immunoSEQ multiplex PCR, lists solely in-frame clones and lacks some. Altogether 60,000 to 90,000 clones are present, 92% being singletons, with the ten largest covering 1.5% to 2%. Source: peripheral blood, taken in the first trimester of pregnancy. All receptors come from a female donor in good health, enrolled as a control in a pregnancy study.

The chain combines TRBV15 with TRBJ1-5; D remains unclear. The CDR3 has 13 residues. Germline V CDR1 and CDR2: LNHNV, YYDKDF (reference sequence). The V end lost 1 base, the J end lost 7 bases, and 8 bases lay between the germline ends. The CDR3 nucleotides are TGTGCCACCAGCAGAGGAGTGGGCCAGCCCCAGCATTTT. Amino acids: CATSRGVGQPQHF. The full variable domain, with the rest looked up from reference TRBV15 and TRBJ1-5, is DAMVIQNPRYQVTQFGKPVTLSCSQTLNHNVMYWYQQKSSQAPKLLFHYYDKDFNNEADTPDNFQSRRPNTSFCFLDIRSPGLGDTAMYLCATSRGVGQPQHFGDGTRLSIL.

The rearrangement links TRBV6-1 to TRBJ2-3, with a tentative D call TRBD2 (6 bases). CDR3 size: 15 residues. V lost 4 bases and J lost 0, with 11 bases in between. CDR1 MNHNS and CDR2 SASEGT come from the germline V gene. The CDR3 is CASSASSVSTDTQYF. CDR3 nucleotides: TGTGCCAGCAGTGCGTCTAGCGTCAGCACAGATACGCAGTATTTT.

The CDR3 DNA reads as TGTGCCAGCAGGTGGGAGGGACAGGGGTCCTATGGCTACACCTTC. The encoded protein is CASRWEGQGSYGYTF. The rearrangement uses TRBV2 and TRBJ1-2, with 10 bases matching TRBD1. V lost 6 bases to trimming and J lost 4 bases; unmatched junction nucleotides: 8. Germline V gene data show CDR1 as SNHLY and CDR2 as FYNNEI. The CDR3 extends over 15 amino acids.

The rearrangement joins TRBV4-1 to TRBJ2-6; the D gene is possibly TRBD1 (5 bases). The CDR3 runs to 13 residues. V was trimmed by 10 bases and J by 2 bases, leaving 9 bases between them. Germline CDR1 MGHRA, CDR2 YSYEKL. Here the CDR3 DNA reads TGCGCCACCAGGGCCGCTGGGGCCAACGTCCTGACTTTC. It encodes CATRAAGANVLTF.

V and J are TRBV7-8 and TRBJ2-1; D might be TRBD2 (6 bases). The germline gives CDR1 SGHVS, CDR2 FQNEAQ. Trimming took off 3 bases at V and 9 bases at J, with 18 bases between the two ends. The CDR3 covers 15 residues. The CDR3 DNA reads TGTGCCAGCAGCTTGCCCGGGACTCCCTCGATTGAGCAGTTCTTC. Amino acid sequence: CASSLPGTPSIEQFF.

This rearrangement joins TRBV28 to TRBJ1-2, with 9 bases aligning to TRBD1. J gave up 0 bases and V 3 bases, and 14 bases lay outside the gene matches. There are 19 residues in the CDR3. CDR1 is MDHEN, CDR2 SYDVKM, per germline. The chain's CDR3 is CASSFAGTGYSRANYGYTF. CDR3 in DNA: TGTGCCAGCAGTTTTGCCGGGACAGGGTACTCCAGGGCTAACTATGGCTACACCTTC.

The chain carries TRBV9 and TRBJ2-1, with 7 bases lining up with TRBD2. The CDR3 is 16 amino acids. CDR1 SGDLS and CDR2 YYNGEE come from the germline V gene. The J segment lost 10 bases and the V segment lost 0 bases, leaving 13 bases of the junction unmatched. The CDR3 coding sequence is TGTGCCAGCAGCGTAGCTATGGGAGCGGGGAAAGGAGAGCAGTTCTTC. The encoded protein is CASSVAMGAGKGEQFF.

The chain combines TRBV28 with TRBJ1-5; no clear D. The CDR3 is made up of 12 amino acids. V was pared by 4 bases and J by 4 bases, with 5 bases between. The germline CDR1 and CDR2 sequences are MDHEN and SYDVKM. CDR3 DNA: TGTGCCAGCAGTTCCCTTAATCAGCCCCAGCATTTT. Translating it yields CASSSLNQPQHF.

The chain uses TRBV27 and TRBJ1-2; 7 bases match TRBD1. Per the germline V gene, CDR1 is MNHEY and CDR2 is SMNVEV (reference sequence). With 2 bases clipped from V and 7 bases from J, the junction kept 4 bases outside the gene matches. This CDR3 has 13 amino acids. CDR3 in DNA: TGTGCCAGCAGTTTAACAGGGGCAGGTGGCTACACCTTC. Amino acids: CASSLTGAGGYTF.

CDR3: CASKGATDLNTEAFF. Written as DNA, the CDR3 is TGTGCCAGCAAGGGTGCGACAGACCTGAACACTGAAGCTTTCTTT. The chain carries TRBV27 and TRBJ1-1; a possible D gene is TRBD1 (5 bases). CDR1 is MNHEY and CDR2 is SMNVEV in the germline V gene (reference sequence). The CDR3 sequence is 15 residues long. The V gene lost 7 bases and the J gene lost 0 bases, with 15 bases spanning the gap.

This clone was seen a few times. The chain recombines TRBV15 with TRBJ2-2; possibly TRBD2 for D (6 bases). Germline-derived CDR1 and CDR2 are LNHNV and YYDKDF (reference sequence). This CDR3 spans 14 amino acids. V was cut by 1 base and J by 3 bases, with 6 bases left in between. CDR3 protein: CATSRGEDTGELFF. The CDR3 DNA follows: TGTGCCACCAGCAGAGGGGAGGACACCGGGGAGCTGTTTTTT.

CDR3 sequence: CASSGQGGTDTQYF. The CDR3 nucleotides are TGTGCCAGCTCGGGACAGGGTGGAACAGATACGCAGTATTTT. V is TRBV18 and J is TRBJ2-3; TRBD1 aligns across 9 bases. The CDR3 has 14 amino acids. CDR1 and CDR2 (germline): KGHSH, LQKENI. Germline trimming cut 6 bases from V and 3 bases from J; bases unmatched to any gene: 4.

The chain has TRBV9 and TRBJ2-3, with D tentatively TRBD2 (6 bases). With 0 bases removed from V and 6 bases from J, the gap between germline ends came to 11 bases. CDR3 size: 14 residues. Germline V gene data show CDR1 as SGDLS and CDR2 as YYNGEE. In DNA, the CDR3 is TGTGCCAGCAGCGTAGCTTCTGGGGGGGATACGCAGTATTTT. Amino acid sequence: CASSVASGGDTQYF.

The chain links TRBV5-6 to TRBJ1-2; a weak D match, TRBD1 (6 bases). The CDR3 is made up of 14 amino acids. Trimming pared 2 bases from V and 6 bases from J, leaving 14 bases between. Germline V gene data show CDR1 as SGHDT and CDR2 as YYEEEE. This CDR3 is CASSFQGKVDGYTF. CDR3 nucleotide sequence: TGTGCCAGCAGCTTCCAGGGGAAGGTAGATGGCTACACCTTC.

V is TRBV5-8 and J is TRBJ1-2; no reliable D call. This CDR3 contains 15 residues. Trimming took 0 bases from V and 0 from J, leaving 9 bases between them. Germline V gives CDR1 SGHTS, CDR2 YDEGEE. In DNA form, the CDR3 reads TGTGCCAGCAGCTTGGAGCGGATCTCTAACTATGGCTACACCTTC. This codes for CASSLERISNYGYTF. Looking up the rest from reference TRBV5-8 and TRBJ1-2 gives the full variable domain: EAGVTQSPTHLIKTRGQQATLRCSPISGHTSVYWYQQALGLGLQFLLWYDEGEERNRGNFPPRFSGRQFPNYSSELNVNALELEDSALYLCASSLERISNYGYTFGSGTRLTVV.

The V and J genes are TRBV2 and TRBJ1-2, with TRBD1 matching 8 bases. CDR3 length equals 17 residues. CDR1 SNHLY and CDR2 FYNNEI come from the germline V gene. V was pared by 6 bases and J by 4 bases, with 16 bases of the junction left unmatched. DNA for the CDR3: TGTGCCAGCAGCTCATGGACAGGGCCGCAGTTTTCCTATGGCTACACCTTC. Its translation: CASSSWTGPQFSYGYTF.

The V and J genes are TRBV5-1 and TRBJ1-2; 8 nucleotides align to TRBD1. The CDR3 has 15 amino acids. Per the germline V gene, CDR1 is SGHRS and CDR2 is YFSETQ. After removal of 4 bases from V and 4 bases from J, the junction contained 9 bases not matched to a gene. The CDR3: CASSGRTGLSYGYTF. CDR3 DNA sequence: TGCGCCAGCAGCGGCCGGACAGGGTTGTCCTATGGCTACACCTTC. The whole variable domain, filled in from reference TRBV5-1 and TRBJ1-2, reads KAGVTQTPRYLIKTRGQQVTLSCSPISGHRSVSWYQQTPGQGLQFLFEYFSETQRNKGNFPGRFSGRQFSNSRSEMNVSTLELGDSALYLCASSGRTGLSYGYTFGSGTRLTVV.

This rearrangement joins TRBV4-1 to TRBJ2-1, with a possible D match to TRBD1 (5 bases). The CDR3 runs 15 residues. With 0 bases removed from V and 8 bases from J, the gap between germline ends came to 14 bases. Per germline, CDR1 MGHRA and CDR2 YSYEKL. CDR3 loop: CASSQDDSPRDEQFF. CDR3 DNA: TGCGCCAGCAGCCAAGACGATTCCCCCAGGGATGAGCAGTTCTTC.

This clone came up once. This rearrangement joins TRBV5-4 to TRBJ2-1; 9 bases agree with TRBD2. Germline V gene sequence: CDR1 SGHNT, CDR2 YYREEE (reference sequence). Trimming cost V 0 bases and J 7 bases; bases outside gene matches: 8. The CDR3 loop spans 16 amino acids. The CDR3 loop is CASSLERAGGSNEQFF. The CDR3 DNA follows: TGTGCCAGCAGCTTGGAAAGAGCGGGAGGAAGTAATGAGCAGTTCTTC.

The chain combines TRBV7-9 with TRBJ2-7, with TRBD2 identical over 11 bases. The CDR3 spans 15 residues. From germline, CDR1 is SEHNR and CDR2 FQNEAQ (reference sequence). Losses at the gene ends were 6 bases for V and 2 bases for J; bases not matched to a gene: 6. The DNA for the CDR3 is TGTGCCAGCAGGCCAACTAGCGGGAGAGCCTACGAGCAGTACTTC. As protein: CASRPTSGRAYEQYF. The variable domain in full, with the rest retrieved from reference TRBV7-9 and TRBJ2-7, is DTGVSQNPRHKITKRGQNVTFRCDPISEHNRLYWYRQTLGQGPEFLTYFQNEAQLEKSRLLSDRFSAERPKGSFSTLEIQRTEQGDSAMYLCASRPTSGRAYEQYFGPGTRLTVT.

The gene calls are TRBV29-1 and TRBJ2-5; 9 bases are a match to TRBD2. The ends lost 6 bases at V and 5 bases at J; junction bases unmatched: 10. The V gene's germline CDR1 is SQVTM and CDR2 ANQGSEA. The CDR3 has 14 residues. CDR3: CSVALSGSGETQYF. CDR3 nucleotides: TGCAGCGTCGCTCTTAGCGGGAGTGGGGAGACCCAGTACTTC.

This clone was detected only a few times. This sequence joins TRBV4-1 and TRBJ2-7, with D unclear. CDR3 size: 13 residues. Germline values: CDR1 MGHRA, CDR2 YSYEKL. V was shortened by 2 bases and J by 2 bases, with 7 bases between the two germline ends. CDR3 DNA sequence: TGCGCCAGCAGCCAACTAACTACCTACGAGCAGTACTTC. It encodes CASSQLTTYEQYF.

V usage is TRBV7-6 and J usage is TRBJ2-2; D gene ambiguous. The CDR3 length is 13 residues. V shed 5 bases and J shed 8 bases, with 12 bases lying between them. Germline lookup yields CDR1 SGHVS and CDR2 FNYEAQ. The CDR3: CASSHLSRGELFF. CDR3 in DNA: TGTGCCAGCAGCCACCTCTCCAGGGGGGAGCTGTTTTTT.

The chain is built from TRBV18 and TRBJ2-7, with 8 bases matching TRBD2. CDR3 length equals 14 residues. Germline loops: CDR1 KGHSH, CDR2 LQKENI. V lost 0 bases to trimming and J lost 4 bases; unmatched junction nucleotides: 2. The CDR3 is CASSPPTGGYEQYF. The CDR3 coding sequence is TGTGCCAGCTCACCACCAACGGGAGGGTACGAGCAGTACTTC. The whole variable domain, filled in from reference TRBV18 and TRBJ2-7, reads NAGVMQNPRHLVRRRGQEARLRCSPMKGHSHVYWYRQLPEEGLKFMVYLQKENIIDESGMPKERFSAEFPKEGPSILRIQQVVRGDSAAYFCASSPPTGGYEQYFGPGTRLTVT.

The rearrangement uses TRBV5-1 and TRBJ2-3; a weak D match, TRBD2 (6 bases). The V end lost 0 bases, the J end lost 1 base, and 12 bases lay between the germline ends. The CDR3 is 16 residues long. The V gene's germline CDR1 is SGHRS and CDR2 YFSETQ. CDR3 sequence reads: CASSLAPGAGTDTQYF. The CDR3 DNA follows: TGCGCCAGCAGCTTGGCCCCGGGAGCGGGCACAGATACGCAGTATTTT.

The chain carries TRBV28 and TRBJ1-2, with D perhaps matching TRBD1 (5 bases). The CDR3 totals 16 residues. Germline values: CDR1 MDHEN, CDR2 SYDVKM. Trimming took off 8 bases at V and 2 bases at J, with 21 bases between the two ends. This chain's CDR3 is CASGQFYGGTNYGYTF. In nucleotides, the CDR3 is TGTGCCAGCGGGCAGTTTTATGGGGGGACGAACTATGGCTACACCTTC.

The CDR3 DNA reads as TGTGCCAGCAGGGCGGACAGCATCGGCAATCAGCCCCAGCATTTT. Its protein is CASRADSIGNQPQHF. J is TRBJ1-5 and V is TRBV2, with D tentatively TRBD1 (6 bases). Germline CDR1 is SNHLY and CDR2 is FYNNEI. This CDR3 spans 15 amino acids. V dropped 6 bases and J dropped 2 bases, with 14 bases sitting between them. Variable domain in full (rest from reference TRBV2 and TRBJ1-5): EPEVTQTPSHQVTQMGQEVILRCVPISNHLYFYWYRQILGQKVEFLVSFYNNEISEKSEIFDDQFSVERPDGSNFTLKIRSTKLEDSAMYFCASRADSIGNQPQHFGDGTRLSIL.

The rearrangement links TRBV7-8 to TRBJ2-4; D remains ambiguous. Deletions cut 4 bases from V and 0 bases from J, with 10 bases between. CDR1 is SGHVS and CDR2 is FQNEAQ in the germline V gene. The length of the CDR3 is 15 residues. The CDR3 sequence is CASSYAGIAKNIQYF. CDR3 bases: TGTGCCAGCAGCTACGCAGGAATAGCCAAAAACATTCAGTACTTC.